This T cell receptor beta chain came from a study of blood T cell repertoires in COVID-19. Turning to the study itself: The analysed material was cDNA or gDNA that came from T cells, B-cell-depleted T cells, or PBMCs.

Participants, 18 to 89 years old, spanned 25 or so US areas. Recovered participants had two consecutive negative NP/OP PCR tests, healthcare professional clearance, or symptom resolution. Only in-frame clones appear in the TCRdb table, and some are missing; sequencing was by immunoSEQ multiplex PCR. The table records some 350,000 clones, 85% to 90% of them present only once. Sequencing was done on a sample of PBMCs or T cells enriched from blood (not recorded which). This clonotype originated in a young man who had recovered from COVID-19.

The CDR3 coding sequence is TGTGCCGTAGAAGACAGGGGATCCTACGAGCAGTACTTC. Its protein is CAVEDRGSYEQYF. The chain carries TRBV21-1 and TRBJ2-7; TRBD1 was called by the table and not checked on the DNA. TRBV21-1 is classified as a pseudogene. The CDR3 runs to 13 residues.